Sequencing of this T cell receptor (beta chain) was carried out in a study of T cells in Graves' hyperthyroidism and ophthalmopathy. RNA transcripts served as the template for amplifying TCR beta CDR3 regions. During a first-round RT-PCR of the TCR CDR3, the HTBI primer set was used. TCRdb passed the multiplex PCR reads through MiXCR, listing each CDR3 protein once. The table lists around 290,000 distinct CDR3 sequences, roughly 13% of them singletons. This clonotype was recorded a few times. The source of this sequence is a woman aged 40-49 years with Graves' hyperthyroidism. The sequenced sample was blood.

The CDR3 sequence: CSAINRAGNEKLFF. For the CDR3, the DNA is TGCAGTGCAATTAACCGGGCCGGTAATGAAAAACTGTTTTTT. This chain connects TRBV20-1 to TRBJ1-4, with D unresolved. The CDR3 runs 14 residues. Germline assignment: CDR1 DFQATT and CDR2 SNEGSKA (reference sequence). The V end was cut by 6 bases, the J end by 4 bases, with 15 bases between.